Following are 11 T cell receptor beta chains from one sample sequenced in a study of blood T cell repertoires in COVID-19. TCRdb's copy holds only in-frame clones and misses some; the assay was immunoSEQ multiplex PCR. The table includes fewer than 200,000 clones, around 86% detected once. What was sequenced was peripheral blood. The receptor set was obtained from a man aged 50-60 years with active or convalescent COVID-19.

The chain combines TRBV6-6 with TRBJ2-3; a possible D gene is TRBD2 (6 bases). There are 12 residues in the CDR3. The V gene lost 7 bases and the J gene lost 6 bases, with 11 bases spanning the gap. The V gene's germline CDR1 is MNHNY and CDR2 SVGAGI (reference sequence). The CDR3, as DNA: TGTGCCAGCACCGGTGGGGGGGATACGCAGTATTTT. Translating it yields CASTGGGDTQYF.

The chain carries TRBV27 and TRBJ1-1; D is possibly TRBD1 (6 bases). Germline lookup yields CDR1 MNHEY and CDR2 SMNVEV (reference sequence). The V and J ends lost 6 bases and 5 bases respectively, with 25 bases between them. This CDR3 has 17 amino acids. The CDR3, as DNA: TGTGCCAGCAGCCCAGAGCCTTACAGGGTGAGTAGGACTGAAGCTTTCTTT. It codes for CASSPEPYRVSRTEAFF.

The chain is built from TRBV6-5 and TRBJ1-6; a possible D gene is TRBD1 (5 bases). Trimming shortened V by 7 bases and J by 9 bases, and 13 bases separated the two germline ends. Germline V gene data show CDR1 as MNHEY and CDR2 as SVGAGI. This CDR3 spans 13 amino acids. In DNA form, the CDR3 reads TGTGCCAGCATCCCAGTGGGGGGTTCACCCCTCCACTTT. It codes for CASIPVGGSPLHF.

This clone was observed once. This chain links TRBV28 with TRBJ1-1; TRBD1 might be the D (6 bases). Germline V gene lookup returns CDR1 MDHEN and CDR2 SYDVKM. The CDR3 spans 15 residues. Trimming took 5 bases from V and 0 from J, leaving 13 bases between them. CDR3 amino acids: CASSPTGHMNTEAFF. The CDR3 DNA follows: TGTGCCAGCAGTCCGACGGGACACATGAACACTGAAGCTTTCTTT.

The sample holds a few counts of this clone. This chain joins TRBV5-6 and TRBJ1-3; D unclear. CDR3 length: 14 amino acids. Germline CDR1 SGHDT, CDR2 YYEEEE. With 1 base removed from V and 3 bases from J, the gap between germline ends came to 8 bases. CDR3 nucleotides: TGTGCCAGCAGCTTGATAACAATTGGAAACACCATATATTTT. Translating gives CASSLITIGNTIYF.

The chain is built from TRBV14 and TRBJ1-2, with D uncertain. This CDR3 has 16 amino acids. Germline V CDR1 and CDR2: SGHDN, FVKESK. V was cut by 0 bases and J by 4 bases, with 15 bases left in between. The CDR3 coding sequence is TGTGCCAGCAGCCAAGATTTGGAGCGGGGATTCTATGGCTACACCTTC. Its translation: CASSQDLERGFYGYTF.

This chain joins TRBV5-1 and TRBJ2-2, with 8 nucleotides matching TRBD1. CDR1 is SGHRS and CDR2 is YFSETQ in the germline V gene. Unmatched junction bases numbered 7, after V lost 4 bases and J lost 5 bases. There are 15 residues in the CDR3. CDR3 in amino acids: CASSMTGEKTGELFF. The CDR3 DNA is TGCGCCAGCAGCATGACAGGGGAAAAGACCGGGGAGCTGTTTTTT.

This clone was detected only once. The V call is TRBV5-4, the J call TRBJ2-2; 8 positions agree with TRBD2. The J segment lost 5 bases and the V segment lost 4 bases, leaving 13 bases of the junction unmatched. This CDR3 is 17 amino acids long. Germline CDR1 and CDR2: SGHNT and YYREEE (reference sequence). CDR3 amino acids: CASSAQLSGSGTGELFF. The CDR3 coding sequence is TGTGCCAGCAGCGCCCAACTAAGCGGGAGTGGTACCGGGGAGCTGTTTTTT.

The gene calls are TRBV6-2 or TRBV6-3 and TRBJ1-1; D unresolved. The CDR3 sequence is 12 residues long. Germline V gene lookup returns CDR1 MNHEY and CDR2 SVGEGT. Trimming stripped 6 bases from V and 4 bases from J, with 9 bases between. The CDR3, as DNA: TGTGCCAGCAGCGATTACGGCACTGAAGCTTTCTTT. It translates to CASSDYGTEAFF.

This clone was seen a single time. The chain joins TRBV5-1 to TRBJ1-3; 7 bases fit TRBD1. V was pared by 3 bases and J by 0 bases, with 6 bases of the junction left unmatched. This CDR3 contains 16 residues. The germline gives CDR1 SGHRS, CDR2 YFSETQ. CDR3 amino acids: CASSSGTVASGNTIYF. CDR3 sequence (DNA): TGCGCCAGCAGCTCAGGGACAGTCGCCTCTGGAAACACCATATATTTT.

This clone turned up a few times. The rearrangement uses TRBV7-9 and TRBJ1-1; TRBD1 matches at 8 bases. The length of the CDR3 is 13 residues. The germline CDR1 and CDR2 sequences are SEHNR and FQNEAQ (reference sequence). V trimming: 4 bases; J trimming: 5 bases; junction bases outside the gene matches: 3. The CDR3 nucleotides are TGTGCCAGCAGCTCCCGACAGGGGACTGAAGCTTTCTTT. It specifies CASSSRQGTEAFF.